This T cell receptor (beta chain) was obtained from a study of T cells in Graves' hyperthyroidism and ophthalmopathy. Diagnosing involved the use of clinical symptoms, serum thyroxine and TRAb, thyroid ultrasound and orbital computed tomography. This clonotype was observed many times. Researchers took RNA transcripts and amplified the TCR beta CDR3 regions from them. Initially, a first-round RT-PCR of the TCR CDR3 employed the HTBI primer set. One entry per CDR3 protein results from TCRdb running MiXCR on the multiplex PCR reads. The sample lists about 380,000 distinct CDR3 sequences; roughly 18% were seen once. Germline V lookup: CDR1 MNHNS, CDR2 SASEGT. This CDR3 has 17 residues. The V gene lost 5 bases and the J gene lost 5 bases, with 24 bases spanning the gap.

This TCR derives from a man aged 18 to 35 with Graves' ophthalmopathy. The sequenced material came from blood. The chain links TRBV6-1 to TRBJ2-5, with a possible D match to TRBD2 (6 bases). Written as DNA, the CDR3 is TGTGCCAGCAGTAGAGCCCCGGGCGGGGCCACGGTGGAGACCCAGTACTTC. It translates to CASSRAPGGATVETQYF.